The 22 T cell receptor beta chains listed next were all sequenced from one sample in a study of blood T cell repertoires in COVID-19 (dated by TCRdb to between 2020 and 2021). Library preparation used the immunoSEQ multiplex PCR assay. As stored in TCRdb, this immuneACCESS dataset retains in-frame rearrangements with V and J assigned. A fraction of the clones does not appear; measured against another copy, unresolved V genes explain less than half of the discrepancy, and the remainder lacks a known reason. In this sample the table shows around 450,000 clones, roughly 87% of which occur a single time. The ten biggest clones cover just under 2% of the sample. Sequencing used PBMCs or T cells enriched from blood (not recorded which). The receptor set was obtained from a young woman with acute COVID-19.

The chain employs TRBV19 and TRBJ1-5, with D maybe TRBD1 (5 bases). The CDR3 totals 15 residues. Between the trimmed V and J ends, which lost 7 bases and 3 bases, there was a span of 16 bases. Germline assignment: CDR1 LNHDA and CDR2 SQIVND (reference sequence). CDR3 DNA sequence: TGTGCCAGTATCCCTACAGGTTTTATCAATCAGCCCCAGCATTTT. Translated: CASIPTGFINQPQHF.

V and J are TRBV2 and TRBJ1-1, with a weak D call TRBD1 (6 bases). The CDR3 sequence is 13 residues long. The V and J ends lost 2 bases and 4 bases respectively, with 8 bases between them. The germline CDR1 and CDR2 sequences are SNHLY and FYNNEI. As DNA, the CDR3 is TGTGCCAGCAGTGAAAGGGACATCACTGAAGCTTTCTTT. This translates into CASSERDITEAFF.

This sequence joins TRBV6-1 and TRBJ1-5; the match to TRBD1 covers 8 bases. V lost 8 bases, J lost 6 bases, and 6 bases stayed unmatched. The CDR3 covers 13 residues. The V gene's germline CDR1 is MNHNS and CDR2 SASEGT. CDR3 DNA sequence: TGTGCCAGCGTGACAGGGGCGGGTCAGCCCCAGCATTTT. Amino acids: CASVTGAGQPQHF.

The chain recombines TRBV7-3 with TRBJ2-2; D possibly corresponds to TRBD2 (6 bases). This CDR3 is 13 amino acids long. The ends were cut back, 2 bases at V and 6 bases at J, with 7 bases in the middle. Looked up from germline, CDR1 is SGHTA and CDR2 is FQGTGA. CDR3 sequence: CASSLAGPGELFF. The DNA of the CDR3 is TGTGCCAGCAGCTTAGCGGGGCCCGGGGAGCTGTTTTTT.

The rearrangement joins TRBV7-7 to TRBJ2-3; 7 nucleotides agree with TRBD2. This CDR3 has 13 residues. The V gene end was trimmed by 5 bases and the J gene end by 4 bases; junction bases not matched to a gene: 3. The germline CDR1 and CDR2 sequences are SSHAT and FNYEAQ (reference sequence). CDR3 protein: CASSNGGADTQYF. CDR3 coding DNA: TGTGCCAGCAGCAATGGGGGGGCAGATACGCAGTATTTT.

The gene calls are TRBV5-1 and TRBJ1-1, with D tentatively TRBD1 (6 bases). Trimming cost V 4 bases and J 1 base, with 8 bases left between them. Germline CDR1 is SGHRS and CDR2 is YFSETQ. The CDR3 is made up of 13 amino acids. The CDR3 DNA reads TGCGCCAGCAGCAGAGGGGGGAACACTGAAGCTTTCTTT. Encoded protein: CASSRGGNTEAFF.

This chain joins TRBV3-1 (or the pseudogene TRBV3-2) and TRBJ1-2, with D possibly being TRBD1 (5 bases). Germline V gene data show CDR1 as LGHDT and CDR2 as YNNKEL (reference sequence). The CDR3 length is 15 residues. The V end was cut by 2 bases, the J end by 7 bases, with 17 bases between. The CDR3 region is CASSQLGRGLSGYTF. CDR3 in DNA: TGTGCCAGCAGCCAACTGGGGCGGGGTCTCAGTGGCTACACCTTC.

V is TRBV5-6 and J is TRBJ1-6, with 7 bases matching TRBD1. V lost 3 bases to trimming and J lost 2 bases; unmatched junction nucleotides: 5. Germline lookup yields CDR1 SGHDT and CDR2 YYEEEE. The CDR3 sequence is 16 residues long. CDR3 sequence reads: CASSSGQFPYNSPLHF. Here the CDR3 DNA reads TGTGCCAGCAGCTCGGGACAGTTCCCCTATAATTCACCCCTCCACTTT.

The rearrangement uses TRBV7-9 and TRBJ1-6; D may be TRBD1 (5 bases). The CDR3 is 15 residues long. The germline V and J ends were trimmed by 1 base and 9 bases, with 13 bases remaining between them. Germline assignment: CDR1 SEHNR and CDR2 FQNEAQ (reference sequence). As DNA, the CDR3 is TGTGCCAGCAGCTTAGTAGTAAGGGGTGGTTCACCCCTCCACTTT. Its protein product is CASSLVVRGGSPLHF.

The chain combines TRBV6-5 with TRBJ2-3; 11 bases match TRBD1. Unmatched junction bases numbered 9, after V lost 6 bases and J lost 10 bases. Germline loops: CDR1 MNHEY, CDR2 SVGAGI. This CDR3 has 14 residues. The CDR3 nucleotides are TGTGCCAGCAGCACCGGGACAGGGGGGATCGCGCAGTATTTT. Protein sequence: CASSTGTGGIAQYF.

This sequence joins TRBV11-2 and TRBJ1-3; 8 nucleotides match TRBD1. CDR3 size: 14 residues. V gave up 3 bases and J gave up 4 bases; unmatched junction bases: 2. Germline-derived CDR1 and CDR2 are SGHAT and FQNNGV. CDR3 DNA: TGTGCCAGCAGCTTGACAGGGGAAGGAAACACCATATATTTT. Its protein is CASSLTGEGNTIYF. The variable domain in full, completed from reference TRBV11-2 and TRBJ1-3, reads EAGVAQSPRYKIIEKRQSVAFWCNPISGHATLYWYQQILGQGPKLLIQFQNNGVVDDSQLPKDRFSAERLKGVDSTLKIQPAKLEDSAVYLCASSLTGEGNTIYFGEGSWLTVV.

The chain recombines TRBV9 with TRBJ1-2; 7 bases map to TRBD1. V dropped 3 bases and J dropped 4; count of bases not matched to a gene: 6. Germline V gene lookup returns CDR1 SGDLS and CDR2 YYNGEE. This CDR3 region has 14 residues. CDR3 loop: CASSATGTTYGYTF. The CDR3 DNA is TGTGCCAGCAGCGCGACAGGGACAACCTATGGCTACACCTTC.

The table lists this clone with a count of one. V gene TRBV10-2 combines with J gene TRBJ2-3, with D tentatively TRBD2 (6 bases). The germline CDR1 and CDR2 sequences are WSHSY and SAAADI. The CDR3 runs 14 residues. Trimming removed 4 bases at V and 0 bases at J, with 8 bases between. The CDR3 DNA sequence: TGCGCCAGCAGTGTTGCGGGGAGCACAGATACGCAGTATTTT. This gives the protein CASSVAGSTDTQYF.

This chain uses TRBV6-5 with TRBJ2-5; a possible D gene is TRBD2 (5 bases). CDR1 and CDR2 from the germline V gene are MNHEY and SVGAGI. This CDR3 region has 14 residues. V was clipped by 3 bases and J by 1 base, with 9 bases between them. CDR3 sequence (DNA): TGTGCCAGCAGTTATCAGCGGCTCCAAGAGACCCAGTACTTC. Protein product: CASSYQRLQETQYF.

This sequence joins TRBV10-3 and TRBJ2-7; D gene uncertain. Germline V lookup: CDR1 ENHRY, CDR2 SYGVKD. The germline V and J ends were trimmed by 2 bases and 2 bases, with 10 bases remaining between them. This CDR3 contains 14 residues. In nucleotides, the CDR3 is TGTGCCATCAGTGAGGGCAGGCGAGCCTACGAGCAGTACTTC. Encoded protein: CAISEGRRAYEQYF.

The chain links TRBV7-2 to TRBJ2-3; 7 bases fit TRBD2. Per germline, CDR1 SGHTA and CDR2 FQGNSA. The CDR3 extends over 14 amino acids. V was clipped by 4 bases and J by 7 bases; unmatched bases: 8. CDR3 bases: TGTGCCAGCAGCTACGGGGAGGGCCATTATACGCAGTATTTT. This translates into CASSYGEGHYTQYF.

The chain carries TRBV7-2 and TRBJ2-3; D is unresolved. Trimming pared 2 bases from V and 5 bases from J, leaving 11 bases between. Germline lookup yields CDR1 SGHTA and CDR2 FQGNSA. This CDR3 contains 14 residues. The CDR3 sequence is CASSLLGVGDTQYF. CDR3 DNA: TGTGCCAGCAGCTTACTAGGTGTAGGAGATACGCAGTATTTT. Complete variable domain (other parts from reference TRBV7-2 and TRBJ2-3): GAGVSQSPSNKVTEKGKDVELRCDPISGHTALYWYRQSLGQGLEFLIYFQGNSAPDKSGLPSDRFSAERTGGSVSTLTIQRTQQEDSAVYLCASSLLGVGDTQYFGPGTRLTVL.

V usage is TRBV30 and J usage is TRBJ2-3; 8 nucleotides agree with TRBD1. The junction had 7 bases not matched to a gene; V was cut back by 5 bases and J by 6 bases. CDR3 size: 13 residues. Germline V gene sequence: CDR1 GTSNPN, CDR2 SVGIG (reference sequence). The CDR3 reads CAWETGAVDTQYF. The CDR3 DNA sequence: TGTGCCTGGGAGACAGGGGCGGTGGATACGCAGTATTTT.

The CDR3 loop reads CATKPAGYSGNTIYF. CDR3 nucleotide sequence: TGTGCCACCAAACCAGCAGGGTACTCTGGAAACACCATATATTTT. The chain carries TRBV24-1 and TRBJ1-3; D is possibly TRBD1 (5 bases). V was shortened by 8 bases and J by 0 bases, with 13 bases between the two germline ends. From germline, CDR1 is KGHDR and CDR2 SFDVKD. The CDR3 covers 15 residues.

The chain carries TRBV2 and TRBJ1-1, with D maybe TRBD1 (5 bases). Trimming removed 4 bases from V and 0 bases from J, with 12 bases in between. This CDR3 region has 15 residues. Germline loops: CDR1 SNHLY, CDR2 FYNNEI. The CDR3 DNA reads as TGTGCCAGCAGTGGGTCTAACAGGCTGAACACTGAAGCTTTCTTT. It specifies CASSGSNRLNTEAFF.

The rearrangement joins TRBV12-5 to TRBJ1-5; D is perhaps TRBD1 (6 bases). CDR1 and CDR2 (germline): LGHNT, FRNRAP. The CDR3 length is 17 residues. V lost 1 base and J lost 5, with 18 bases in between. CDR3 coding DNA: TGTGCTAGTGGTTTGGGTTACCGGGACAAGGAATATCAGCCCCAGCATTTT. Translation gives CASGLGYRDKEYQPQHF. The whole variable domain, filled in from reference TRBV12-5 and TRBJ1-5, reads DARVTQTPRHKVTEMGQEVTMRCQPILGHNTVFWYRQTMMQGLELLAYFRNRAPLDDSGMPKDRFSAEMPDATLATLKIQPSEPRDSAVYFCASGLGYRDKEYQPQHFGDGTRLSIL.

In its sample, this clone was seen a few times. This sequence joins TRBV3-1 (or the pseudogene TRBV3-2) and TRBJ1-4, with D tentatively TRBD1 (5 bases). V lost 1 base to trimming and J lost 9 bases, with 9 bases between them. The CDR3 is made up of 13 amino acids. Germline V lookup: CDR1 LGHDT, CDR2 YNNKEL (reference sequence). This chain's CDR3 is CASSQAGLQKLFF. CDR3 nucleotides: TGTGCCAGCAGCCAAGCAGGGTTGCAAAAACTGTTTTTT.